The 27 T cell receptor beta chains in this list originate from one sample, sequenced in a study of cytomegalovirus exposure and HLA in healthy donors. PCR primers comprised 60 Vbeta and 13 Jbeta primers. Using immunoSEQ multiplex PCR, the repertoire was profiled, and TCRdb retains in-frame clones only, with some absent. The sample holds around 130,000 clones, over 75% seen once. The sequenced material came from PBMCs. The receptors come from a woman aged 40 to 49 in good health and CMV-seropositive.

V usage is TRBV9 and J usage is TRBJ2-5, with D possibly TRBD2 on 5 matching bases. The CDR3 is 16 amino acids. The germline V gene encodes CDR1 SGDLS and CDR2 YYNGEE. V lost 1 base and J 4 bases, leaving 17 bases between the germline ends. The CDR3 loop reads CASSVNPGWAGETQYF. The CDR3 DNA follows: TGTGCCAGCAGCGTAAACCCCGGTTGGGCGGGAGAGACCCAGTACTTC.

In this sample, this clone turned up a few times. The chain couples TRBV30 to TRBJ2-7; 11 bases agree with TRBD2. The germline V gene has CDR1 GTSNPN and CDR2 SVGIG (reference sequence). The CDR3 totals 12 residues. J was trimmed by 7 bases and V by 7 bases; bases with no gene match: 6. CDR3 sequence: CALTSGATEQYF. The CDR3, as DNA: TGTGCCTTGACTAGCGGGGCGACGGAGCAGTACTTC.

The gene calls are TRBV19 and TRBJ1-5; 8 bases map to TRBD1. This CDR3 is built from 14 residues. Trimming removed 5 bases from V and 5 bases from J; junction bases left unmatched: 5. CDR1 is LNHDA, CDR2 SQIVND, per germline (reference sequence). DNA of the CDR3: TGTGCCAGTAGTCTTTTGACAGGGGATCAGCCCCAGCATTTT. Translated, it gives CASSLLTGDQPQHF.

CDR3 DNA: TGTGCCAGCAGTTTAGCGGGATCGAACACCGGGGAGCTGTTTTTT. It translates to CASSLAGSNTGELFF. The gene calls are TRBV6-5 and TRBJ2-2, with 8 bases fitting TRBD2. The CDR3 has 15 residues. CDR1 is MNHEY and CDR2 is SVGAGI in the germline V gene. With 4 bases clipped from V and 0 bases from J, the junction kept 1 base outside the gene matches.

V is TRBV18 and J is TRBJ1-4; 9 bases are a match to TRBD1. After removal of 3 bases from V and 16 bases from J, the junction contained 18 bases not matched to a gene. Germline loops: CDR1 KGHSH, CDR2 LQKENI. The CDR3 spans 16 residues. The CDR3 here is CASSPGDRVRPENRFF. In DNA, the CDR3 is TGTGCCAGCTCACCGGGGGACAGGGTCAGGCCGGAGAATAGGTTTTTT.

The chain is built from TRBV5-4 and TRBJ1-4, with 10 bases aligning to TRBD1. CDR3 length: 15 amino acids. V was clipped by 0 bases and J by 5 bases; unmatched bases: 1. Germline assignment: CDR1 SGHNT and CDR2 YYREEE (reference sequence). The CDR3 coding sequence is TGTGCCAGCAGCTTGGGGGACAGGGGAAATGAAAAACTGTTTTTT. Residues: CASSLGDRGNEKLFF.

V is TRBV7-9 and J is TRBJ1-2, with a weak D call TRBD1 (5 bases). V shed 5 bases and J shed 4 bases, with 11 bases lying between them. Germline loops: CDR1 SEHNR, CDR2 FQNEAQ (reference sequence). The CDR3 consists of 13 residues. The CDR3 DNA is TGTGCCAGCAGCCCCGGGACTGTCTATGGCTACACCTTC. Translated: CASSPGTVYGYTF.

This clone was seen just once. This chain connects TRBV19 to TRBJ2-7; 9 bases are a match to TRBD2. J was trimmed by 6 bases and V by 6 bases; bases with no gene match: 6. This CDR3 has 13 amino acids. Per germline, CDR1 LNHDA and CDR2 SQIVND (reference sequence). The chain's CDR3 is CASRGLAGIEQYF. DNA for the CDR3: TGTGCCAGTAGGGGGCTAGCGGGGATCGAGCAGTACTTC.

This clone has only a few counts. The chain is built from TRBV19 and TRBJ1-4; D not certain. V was clipped by 3 bases and J by 4 bases, with 9 bases between them. Germline CDR1 LNHDA, CDR2 SQIVND (reference sequence). This CDR3 region has 14 residues. CDR3 DNA: TGTGCCAGTAGTATTACGAGTTTTAATGAAAAACTGTTTTTT. Amino acid sequence: CASSITSFNEKLFF.

This chain uses TRBV13 with TRBJ2-7; TRBD2 agrees at 11 bases. The CDR3 runs to 14 residues. The V and J ends lost 6 bases and 4 bases, in that order; junction bases with no gene match: 5. Germline CDR1 reads PRHDT; CDR2 reads FYEKMQ (reference sequence). CDR3 amino acids: CASRIAGGPYEQYF. In DNA form, the CDR3 reads TGTGCCAGCAGAATAGCGGGGGGGCCGTACGAGCAGTACTTC.

The chain joins TRBV6-6 to TRBJ1-1, with D perhaps matching TRBD1 (5 bases). This CDR3 is built from 14 residues. Germline lookup yields CDR1 MNHNY and CDR2 SVGAGI (reference sequence). Trimming removed 0 bases at V and 2 bases at J, with 7 bases between. CDR3 region: CASSYSGGNTEAFF. The CDR3 coding sequence is TGTGCCAGCAGTTACTCGGGGGGAAACACTGAAGCTTTCTTT.

V and J are TRBV10-3 and TRBJ2-2; 10 nucleotides line up with TRBD2. Germline V gene sequence: CDR1 ENHRY, CDR2 SYGVKD. The CDR3 covers 17 residues. V gave up 0 bases and J gave up 4 bases; unmatched junction bases: 5. CDR3 region: CAISESSGRVGTGELFF. DNA for the CDR3: TGTGCCATCAGTGAGTCGAGCGGGAGGGTTGGCACCGGGGAGCTGTTTTTT.

The chain links TRBV15 to TRBJ2-5; D might be TRBD2 (5 bases). V lost 0 bases to trimming and J lost 9 bases, with 8 bases between them. Germline lookup yields CDR1 LNHNV and CDR2 YYDKDF (reference sequence). The CDR3 runs 12 residues. The CDR3 loop reads CATSRDQRAQYF. The CDR3 DNA reads TGTGCCACCAGCAGAGATCAGAGGGCCCAGTACTTC.

The gene calls are TRBV18 and TRBJ1-4, with TRBD1 identical over 9 bases. Germline V gives CDR1 KGHSH, CDR2 LQKENI. The CDR3 has 15 residues. J was trimmed by 8 bases and V by 3 bases; bases with no gene match: 7. The DNA of the CDR3 is TGTGCCAGCTCACCCGGGGACAGGGTGGACGAAAAACTGTTTTTT. Translating it yields CASSPGDRVDEKLFF.

This chain joins TRBV4-1 and TRBJ2-7; TRBD1 agrees at 7 bases. The CDR3 spans 16 residues. Germline V gives CDR1 MGHRA, CDR2 YSYEKL. V gave up 0 bases and J gave up 2 bases; unmatched junction bases: 7. The CDR3 reads CASSQDQGQGAYEQYF. CDR3 DNA sequence: TGCGCCAGCAGCCAAGATCAGGGCCAGGGGGCCTACGAGCAGTACTTC.

This rearrangement joins TRBV9 to TRBJ1-2, with 7 bases fitting TRBD1. The V segment lost 6 bases and the J segment 0 bases; nucleotides outside the gene matches: 8. The CDR3 spans 15 residues. Germline CDR1 and CDR2: SGDLS and YYNGEE. CDR3 loop: CASTGGGQANYGYTF. The CDR3 nucleotides read TGTGCCAGCACCGGAGGGGGCCAAGCTAACTATGGCTACACCTTC.

This rearrangement joins TRBV5-6 to TRBJ2-3; 7 nucleotides agree with TRBD1. The junction had 9 bases not matched to a gene; V was cut back by 4 bases and J by 4 bases. There are 15 residues in the CDR3. Looked up from germline, CDR1 is SGHDT and CDR2 is YYEEEE. The chain's CDR3 is CASSRRQGTADTQYF. The CDR3 DNA follows: TGTGCCAGCAGCCGACGACAGGGTACCGCAGATACGCAGTATTTT.

The V call is TRBV7-9, the J call TRBJ1-2, with a weak D call TRBD1 (5 bases). Germline V gives CDR1 SEHNR, CDR2 FQNEAQ (reference sequence). V was clipped by 0 bases and J by 4 bases, with 15 bases between them. CDR3 length equals 16 residues. CDR3 in amino acids: CASSLALGGQGYGYTF. The CDR3 bases are TGTGCCAGCAGCTTAGCGCTGGGCGGACAAGGCTATGGCTACACCTTC.

The rearrangement links TRBV9 to TRBJ2-7, with a possible D match to TRBD1 (5 bases). CDR3 size: 14 residues. Per germline, CDR1 SGDLS and CDR2 YYNGEE. V lost 6 bases, J lost 5 bases, and 18 bases lay in between. The CDR3, as DNA: TGTGCCAGCACTCCTCCTGGCAGGGCCCACGAGCAGTACTTC. It is translated as CASTPPGRAHEQYF.

This chain uses TRBV6-5 with TRBJ1-2; D is undetermined. V was clipped by 2 bases and J by 2 bases, with 3 bases between them. From germline, CDR1 is MNHEY and CDR2 SVGAGI. This CDR3 is 12 amino acids long. The CDR3 reads CASSYRNYGYTF. CDR3 DNA: TGTGCCAGCAGTTACCGGAACTATGGCTACACCTTC.

The chain has TRBV28 and TRBJ1-2; possibly TRBD1 for D (5 bases). In germline, CDR1 is MDHEN, CDR2 SYDVKM. This CDR3 region has 14 residues. V dropped 2 bases and J dropped 8 bases, with 15 bases sitting between them. The CDR3 loop reads CASSLIVGAGGYTF. The DNA for the CDR3 is TGTGCCAGCAGTTTAATTGTAGGGGCTGGCGGCTACACCTTC.

The genes are TRBV5-1 and TRBJ1-2; 12 positions agree with TRBD1. Germline assignment: CDR1 SGHRS and CDR2 YFSETQ. The CDR3 is 15 residues long. Trimming removed 5 bases from V and 6 bases from J; junction bases left unmatched: 8. The CDR3 nucleotides are TGCGCCAGCAGTGTGACCGGGACAGGGGGCGATGGCTACACCTTC. Translated: CASSVTGTGGDGYTF.

The count of this clone is one. J is TRBJ2-7 and V is TRBV5-1; 8 positions match TRBD2. The germline V gene has CDR1 SGHRS and CDR2 YFSETQ. V was clipped by 4 bases and J by 2 bases; unmatched bases: 8. This CDR3 has 15 amino acids. The CDR3 spells CASSPTGGGPYEQYF. DNA for the CDR3: TGCGCCAGCAGCCCCACCGGGGGGGGACCCTACGAGCAGTACTTC.

The rearrangement joins TRBV7-9 to TRBJ1-2; maybe TRBD1 (5 bases). Deletions cut 5 bases from V and 1 base from J, with 8 bases between. The CDR3 totals 13 residues. The germline V gene has CDR1 SEHNR and CDR2 FQNEAQ (reference sequence). CDR3 coding DNA: TGTGCCAGCAGCCGGACACTTAACTATGGCTACACCTTC. Translating gives CASSRTLNYGYTF. Full variable domain (missing parts from reference TRBV7-9 and TRBJ1-2): DTGVSQNPRHKITKRGQNVTFRCDPISEHNRLYWYRQTLGQGPEFLTYFQNEAQLEKSRLLSDRFSAERPKGSFSTLEIQRTEQGDSAMYLCASSRTLNYGYTFGSGTRLTVV.

This clone occurred once. This CDR3 is also generated by other DNA sequences in the sample. The V gene is TRBV15, the J gene TRBJ2-1; D perhaps matches TRBD2 (6 bases). The germline V gene has CDR1 LNHNV and CDR2 YYDKDF (reference sequence). CDR3 length: 11 residues. Trimming removed 9 bases from V and 7 bases from J, with 10 bases in between. This chain's CDR3 is CATSGRNEQFF. The CDR3 DNA sequence: TGTGCCACTAGCGGCAGGAATGAGCAGTTCTTC.

V and J are TRBV6-5 and TRBJ2-7; TRBD1 aligns across 9 bases. The CDR3 consists of 15 residues. J was trimmed by 4 bases and V by 2 bases; bases with no gene match: 6. Germline-derived CDR1 and CDR2 are MNHEY and SVGAGI. CDR3 amino acids: CASSYAGTGLYEQYF. CDR3 nucleotides: TGTGCCAGCAGTTACGCCGGGACAGGGTTATACGAGCAGTACTTC.

The chain links TRBV2 to TRBJ2-3, with D unclear. The V end was cut by 8 bases, the J end by 0 bases, with 6 bases between. The germline V gene encodes CDR1 SNHLY and CDR2 FYNNEI. This CDR3 is built from 12 residues. CDR3 nucleotide sequence: TGTGCCAGCGGCCAAAGCACAGATACGCAGTATTTT. It codes for CASGQSTDTQYF.